This T cell receptor (beta chain) comes out of a study of blood T cells in healthy people across ages. Overall study context: Template switching caught about one barcoded beta molecule for each two T cells. Study conclusions and caveats: Long-lived donors had more naive CD4+ cells and higher diversity than aged donors. Getting older went along with TCR beta diversity per million T cells dropping roughly linearly.

A second PCR of roughly 6 to 12 cycles used a sample-barcoded 5' primer and a J-beta primer mix. Using its own MiXCR run on the 5' RACE reads, TCRdb lists one record per CDR3 protein. This sample yields 1.5 million to 2 million distinct CDR3 sequences, of which roughly 32% are seen a single time; roughly 10% belongs to the top ten. The CDR3 loop spans 14 amino acids. The germline V gene encodes CDR1 SGHRS and CDR2 YFSETQ. As concerns this clonotype: The antigen is not known. A read error may account for a junction end that differs from germline.

Sequenced sample: blood. The sequence was obtained from a woman aged 30 to 39 in good health. The V call is TRBV5-1, the J call TRBJ1-4; 7 bases match TRBD1. The CDR3: CASSWQGGDEKRFF. The CDR3 region has the DNA TGCGCCAGCAGCTGGCAGGGGGGCGATGAAAAACGGTTTTTT.